This T cell receptor beta chain was sequenced in a study of T cell responses to AZD1222 COVID-19 vaccine. Findings and limits, study-wide: Sampling captured repertoires only after the peak T cell response. CD4 TCRs covered the whole spike, strongest at regions 160-218 and 743-854. Epitopes outside B.1.351 and B.1.1.7 mutated regions reportedly drew nearly half of spike TCRs.

Remarks on this clone: Antigen: not known.

Germline V gives CDR1 KGHSH, CDR2 LQKENI. This CDR3 region has 13 residues. Trimming shortened V by 3 bases and J by 11 bases, and 16 bases separated the two germline ends. The table came from immunoSEQ multiplex PCR; TCRdb's copy has only in-frame clones and leaves some out. Altogether some 110,000 clones are present, 90% to 95% being singletons, with the ten largest covering over 2.5%. This chain links TRBV18 with TRBJ1-1; no definite D call. This TCR came from an adult in good health. The input for sequencing was peripheral blood, taken on day 0 of AZD1222 vaccination. The CDR3, as DNA: TGTGCCAGCTCACCGGGCCAGATACTTGGGGCTTTCTTT. Amino acids: CASSPGQILGAFF.